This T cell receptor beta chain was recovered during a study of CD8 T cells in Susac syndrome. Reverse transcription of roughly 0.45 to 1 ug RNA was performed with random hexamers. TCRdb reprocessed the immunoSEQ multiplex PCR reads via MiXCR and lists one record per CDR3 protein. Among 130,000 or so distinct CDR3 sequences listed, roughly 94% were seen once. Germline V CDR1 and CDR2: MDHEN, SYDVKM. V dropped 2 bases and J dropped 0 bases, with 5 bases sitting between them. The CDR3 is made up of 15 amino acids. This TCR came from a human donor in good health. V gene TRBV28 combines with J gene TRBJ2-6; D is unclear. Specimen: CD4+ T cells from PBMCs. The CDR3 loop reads CASSLHDSGANVLTF. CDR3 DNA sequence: TGTGCCAGCAGTTTACACGACTCTGGGGCCAACGTCCTGACTTTC.